The clone carrying this T cell receptor (beta chain) occurred a few times. The data stem from a study of blood T cell repertoires in COVID-19. The overall study: PBMCs, B-cell-depleted T cells, or T cells were the source of the cDNA or gDNA that made up the material.

The study assigned cohorts using participant-reported clinical history. Authors' methods: Amplification from reference gene primers served as the basis for estimated nucleated cell counts. This table comes from immunoSEQ multiplex PCR, and its TCRdb copy is limited to in-frame clones, with some not included. V and J calls and clone size are copied from that table; D and trimming were computed from the DNA. The repertoire holds about 400,000 clones, with 87% as singletons. CDR3 size: 13 residues. Trimming pared 9 bases from V and 0 bases from J, leaving 9 bases between. Germline CDR1 is SNHLY and CDR2 is FYNNEI.

The sequencing input was PBMCs or T cells enriched from blood (not recorded which). The chain carries TRBV2 and TRBJ1-5, with a weak D call TRBD1 (5 bases). The receptor was isolated from a woman between 18 and 29 years old with acute COVID-19. The CDR3 is CASQQDSNQPQHF. CDR3 in DNA: TGTGCCAGTCAACAGGATAGCAATCAGCCCCAGCATTTT.